The 23 T cell receptor beta chains below all came from one sample that was sequenced in a study of identical twins. MiXCR, applied by TCRdb to the 5' RACE reads, yields one record per CDR3 protein. The sample shows roughly 220,000 distinct CDR3 sequences, roughly 7.1% of them seen only once. The data were also submitted as part of a second study, on T cells expressing NK-cell markers.

The sample taken for sequencing was CD8+ T cells sorted from blood. The receptors shown here come from a woman in her late teens or twenties in good health.

The rearrangement uses TRBV10-3 and TRBJ2-1, with 10 bases aligning to TRBD2. Trimming at V came to 0 bases and at J to 8 bases, leaving 4 bases not matched to a gene. Per germline, CDR1 ENHRY and CDR2 SYGVKD. This CDR3 region has 15 residues. The CDR3 nucleotides are TGTGCCATCAGTGAGTCTAGCGGGAGGATCTATGAGCAGTTCTTC. This gives the protein CAISESSGRIYEQFF.

Ten or more counts support this clonotype. This chain links TRBV5-1 with TRBJ1-1, with D maybe TRBD1 (6 bases). Per germline, CDR1 SGHRS and CDR2 YFSETQ. This CDR3 has 15 residues. V was clipped by 4 bases and J by 0 bases, with 13 bases between them. The CDR3 region is CASSRKQGVNTEAFF. For the CDR3, the DNA is TGCGCCAGCAGCCGAAAACAGGGTGTGAACACTGAAGCTTTCTTT. Supplemented by reference TRBV5-1 and TRBJ1-1, the full variable domain reads KAGVTQTPRYLIKTRGQQVTLSCSPISGHRSVSWYQQTPGQGLQFLFEYFSETQRNKGNFPGRFSGRQFSNSRSEMNVSTLELGDSALYLCASSRKQGVNTEAFFGQGTRLTVV.

This rearrangement joins TRBV9 to TRBJ2-7; D perhaps matches TRBD1 (5 bases). Germline assignment: CDR1 SGDLS and CDR2 YYNGEE. CDR3 size: 14 residues. V was cut by 0 bases and J by 7 bases, with 14 bases left in between. CDR3 nucleotide sequence: TGTGCCAGCAGCGTAGGATCAGGGTTGGGTGAGCAGTACTTC. Translated: CASSVGSGLGEQYF. Looking up the rest from reference TRBV9 and TRBJ2-7 gives the full variable domain: DSGVTQTPKHLITATGQRVTLRCSPRSGDLSVYWYQQSLDQGLQFLIQYYNGEERAKGNILERFSAQQFPDLHSELNLSSLELGDSALYFCASSVGSGLGEQYFGPGTRLTVT.

This clonotype occurred many times. The rearrangement links TRBV20-1 to TRBJ2-3; no clear D. The CDR3 totals 15 residues. The V gene lost 6 bases and the J gene lost 1 base, with 17 bases spanning the gap. CDR1 is DFQATT, CDR2 SNEGSKA, per germline (reference sequence). This chain's CDR3 is CSAYERRERTDTQYF. The CDR3 bases are TGCAGTGCCTACGAACGTAGAGAGCGCACAGATACGCAGTATTTT.

The chain recombines TRBV4-1 with TRBJ2-5, with 7 bases that match TRBD2. This CDR3 is built from 15 residues. The V segment lost 0 bases and the J segment 2 bases; nucleotides outside the gene matches: 3. Germline-derived CDR1 and CDR2 are MGHRA and YSYEKL. CDR3 DNA sequence: TGCGCCAGCAGCCAAGAAAGCGGGGCTCAAGAGACCCAGTACTTC. Amino acids: CASSQESGAQETQYF.

There are a few counts of this clonotype. The chain is built from TRBV11-1 and TRBJ2-5, with D perhaps TRBD2 (7 bases). Germline V gives CDR1 SGHAT, CDR2 FQDESV (reference sequence). Between the trimmed V and J ends, which lost 2 bases and 2 bases, there was a span of 21 bases. There are 18 residues in the CDR3. The CDR3 nucleotides are TGTGCCAGCAGCTTAATCGGGGGGCCTGGCGGAGAACAAGAGACCCAGTACTTC. Its translation is CASSLIGGPGGEQETQYF.

This clonotype was seen only a few times. Sequence at one end of the junction differs from germline and may be a read error. The chain joins TRBV7-7 to TRBJ2-2; D is unresolved. The CDR3 extends over 13 amino acids. Looked up from germline, CDR1 is SSHAT and CDR2 is FNYEAQ (reference sequence). This CDR3 is CASSLVYTGELFF. CDR3 in DNA: TGTGCTAGCAGCTTAGTCTACACCGGGGAGCTGTTTTTT. Full variable domain (rest looked up from reference TRBV7-7 and TRBJ2-2): GAGVSQSPRYKVTKRGQDVTLRCDPISSHATLYWYQQALGQGPEFLTYFNYEAQPDKSGLPSDRFSAERPEGSISTLTIQRTEQRDSAMYRCASSLVYTGELFFGEGSRLTVL.

This clonotype was seen ten or more times. The V call is TRBV4-2, the J call TRBJ2-1; 8 positions match TRBD2. This CDR3 has 15 amino acids. CDR1 LGHNA and CDR2 YNFKEQ come from the germline V gene. The J segment lost 2 bases and the V segment lost 4 bases, leaving 4 bases of the junction unmatched. In DNA, the CDR3 is TGTGCCAGCAGCCGCCGGGGGGGCACCTACAATGAGCAGTTCTTC. Translation gives CASSRRGGTYNEQFF.

This clonotype appeared many times. This rearrangement joins TRBV5-6 to TRBJ1-4; 7 positions match TRBD1. The CDR3 length is 16 residues. Trimming at V came to 0 bases and at J to 4 bases, leaving 6 bases not matched to a gene. Germline assignment: CDR1 SGHDT and CDR2 YYEEEE. In DNA form, the CDR3 reads TGTGCCAGCAGCTTGGAGCAGGGGGGAGTTAATGAAAAACTGTTTTTT. It specifies CASSLEQGGVNEKLFF.

This clonotype was observed at least ten times. The V call is TRBV5-1, the J call TRBJ1-5; D is undetermined. Between the trimmed V and J ends, which lost 2 bases and 1 base, there was a span of 1 base. The CDR3 totals 12 residues. The germline CDR1 and CDR2 sequences are SGHRS and YFSETQ. The CDR3 is CASSLSNQPQHF. CDR3 in DNA: TGCGCCAGCAGCTTAAGCAATCAGCCCCAGCATTTT.

This clonotype was counted between two and nine times. This chain joins TRBV27 and TRBJ2-5; 9 bases are shared with TRBD2. Trimming at V came to 3 bases and at J to 2 bases, leaving 4 bases not matched to a gene. Germline V gene sequence: CDR1 MNHEY, CDR2 SMNVEV (reference sequence). This CDR3 is 15 amino acids long. CDR3 protein: CASSLISGGQETQYF. CDR3 nucleotide sequence: TGTGCCAGCAGTTTGATTAGCGGGGGACAAGAGACCCAGTACTTC.

The gene calls are TRBV15 and TRBJ2-7; D may be TRBD1 or TRBD2 (5 bases each). The V gene lost 5 bases and the J gene lost 5 bases, with 7 bases spanning the gap. The V gene's germline CDR1 is LNHNV and CDR2 YYDKDF (reference sequence). This CDR3 region has 11 residues. The CDR3 DNA is TGTGCCACCAGCGGGGGTCACGAGCAGTACTTC. It is translated as CATSGGHEQYF.

The table lists this clonotype with many counts. This chain uses TRBV6-1 with TRBJ1-2; D uncertain. V was pared by 1 base and J by 5 bases, with 5 bases between. The CDR3 covers 12 residues. The germline gives CDR1 MNHNS, CDR2 SASEGT. The CDR3 DNA reads TGTGCCAGCAGTGAAGTGGGGTATGGCTACACCTTC. This gives the protein CASSEVGYGYTF.

The rearrangement links TRBV19 to TRBJ2-7, with unresolved D. Trimming shortened V by 4 bases and J by 1 base, and 8 bases separated the two germline ends. This CDR3 spans 13 amino acids. Germline V lookup: CDR1 LNHDA, CDR2 SQIVND (reference sequence). The CDR3: CASSTPNSYEQYF. CDR3 DNA sequence: TGTGCCAGTAGTACCCCGAATTCCTACGAGCAGTACTTC.

This sequence joins TRBV7-6 and TRBJ1-2, with 7 bases lining up with TRBD1. Germline V CDR1 and CDR2: SGHVS, FNYEAQ. V dropped 1 base and J dropped 4; count of bases not matched to a gene: 9. CDR3 length equals 16 residues. CDR3 residues: CASSLEVGTELYGYTF. The CDR3 DNA reads as TGTGCCAGCAGCTTAGAAGTAGGGACAGAACTCTATGGCTACACCTTC.

This clonotype was seen ten or more times. The chain carries TRBV15 and TRBJ2-1; D call uncertain. V was pared by 1 base and J by 13 bases, with 14 bases between. The CDR3 contains 13 residues. The germline V gene has CDR1 LNHNV and CDR2 YYDKDF (reference sequence). CDR3 bases: TGTGCCACCAGCAGAGTTTTTGGCTGGCGACAGTTCTTC. Amino acid sequence: CATSRVFGWRQFF.

This clonotype has only a few counts. The chain uses TRBV27 and TRBJ1-1; 7 bases are a match to TRBD1. J gave up 2 bases and V 6 bases, and 6 bases lay outside the gene matches. This CDR3 is built from 14 residues. Germline lookup yields CDR1 MNHEY and CDR2 SMNVEV (reference sequence). Here the CDR3 DNA reads TGTGCCAGCAGATTAGGGGGCGGAAACACTGAAGCTTTCTTT. Protein sequence: CASRLGGGNTEAFF.

The chain couples TRBV3-1 to TRBJ2-2, with a possible D match to TRBD2 (5 bases). Per the germline V gene, CDR1 is LGHDT and CDR2 is YNNKEL (reference sequence). V was pared by 4 bases and J by 2 bases, with 17 bases between. The CDR3 loop spans 17 amino acids. CDR3 residues: CASSPPRHWTNTGELFF. CDR3 in DNA: TGTGCCAGCAGCCCCCCTCGCCATTGGACTAACACCGGGGAGCTGTTTTTT.

The table lists this clonotype with many counts. The rearrangement links TRBV7-9 to TRBJ1-3; weak D call: TRBD1 (6 bases). The germline CDR1 and CDR2 sequences are SEHNR and FQNEAQ (reference sequence). There are 12 residues in the CDR3. Between the trimmed V and J ends, which lost 3 bases and 11 bases, there was a span of 11 bases. The CDR3 nucleotides read TGTGCCAGCAGCTTGGACAGTCGGTCCATATATTTT. Protein: CASSLDSRSIYF.

This clonotype was seen repeatedly, ten times or more. The chain recombines TRBV29-1 with TRBJ2-5; possibly TRBD2 for D (6 bases). The CDR3 length is 13 residues. The germline gives CDR1 SQVTM, CDR2 ANQGSEA. The ends were cut back, 7 bases at V and 1 base at J, with 13 bases in the middle. This CDR3 is CSGKAGLQETQYF. The CDR3 DNA sequence: TGCAGCGGGAAGGCGGGACTCCAAGAGACCCAGTACTTC.

In this sample, this clonotype turned up many times. This chain connects TRBV10-3 to TRBJ2-5; 8 nucleotides match TRBD2. The germline V gene has CDR1 ENHRY and CDR2 SYGVKD. This CDR3 has 16 residues. Losses at the gene ends were 3 bases for V and 5 bases for J; bases not matched to a gene: 11. In DNA form, the CDR3 reads TGTGCCATCAGTGATTTGAATAGCGGGACGGGGGAGACCCAGTACTTC. It translates to CAISDLNSGTGETQYF.

The chain carries TRBV19 and TRBJ2-7, with TRBD1 matching 8 bases. Germline-derived CDR1 and CDR2 are LNHDA and SQIVND (reference sequence). The CDR3 runs to 14 residues. The junction had 3 bases not matched to a gene; V was cut back by 4 bases and J by 1 base. DNA of the CDR3: TGTGCCAGTAGTACTACAGGGGGTTCCTACGAGCAGTACTTC. Amino acid sequence: CASSTTGGSYEQYF.

This clonotype was found a few times. The J gene is TRBJ2-7, the V gene TRBV9; no clear D gene. The CDR3 is 14 amino acids. With 0 bases removed from V and 5 bases from J, the gap between germline ends came to 12 bases. The germline gives CDR1 SGDLS, CDR2 YYNGEE. The CDR3 DNA reads TGTGCCAGCAGCGTAGCAGGCGGACGCGACGAGCAGTACTTC. Amino acid sequence: CASSVAGGRDEQYF.